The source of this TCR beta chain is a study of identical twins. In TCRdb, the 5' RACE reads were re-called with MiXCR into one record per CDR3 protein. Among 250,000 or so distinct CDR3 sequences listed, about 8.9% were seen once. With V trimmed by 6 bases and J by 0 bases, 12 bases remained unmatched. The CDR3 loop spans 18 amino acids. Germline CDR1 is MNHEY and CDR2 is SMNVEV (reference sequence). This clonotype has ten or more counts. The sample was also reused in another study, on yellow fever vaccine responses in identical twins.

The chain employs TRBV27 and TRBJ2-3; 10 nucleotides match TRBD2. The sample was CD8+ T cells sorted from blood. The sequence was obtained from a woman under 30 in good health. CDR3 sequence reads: CASRVLAGATYSTDTQYF. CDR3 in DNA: TGTGCCAGCAGGGTTCTAGCGGGGGCGACCTATAGCACAGATACGCAGTATTTT.